This passage covers 27 T cell receptor beta chains from one sample sequenced in a study of cytomegalovirus exposure and HLA in healthy donors (dated by TCRdb to between 2016 and 2019). The protocol used for the library was the immunoSEQ multiplex PCR assay. For the multiplex PCR, a mixture combining 60 forward primers for TCR Vbeta segments and 13 reverse primers for TCR Jbeta segments was used. Entries here come from immuneACCESS through TCRdb and include only in-frame sequences with V and J called. Some clones fail to appear in such tables; in the studies checked, an unresolved V gene covers under half of the shortfall, and the cause of the remainder is unknown. Here the sample has about 130,000 clones; roughly two thirds occur a single time. Over 1.5% of the sample is in the top ten clones. Source material: PBMCs. Receptors originate from a young man in good health and CMV-seropositive.

This rearrangement joins TRBV5-1 to TRBJ1-1; TRBD1 matches at 7 bases. This CDR3 is built from 16 residues. Trimming cost V 4 bases and J 2 bases; bases outside gene matches: 11. CDR1 is SGHRS, CDR2 YFSETQ, per germline. The CDR3, as DNA: TGCGCCAGCAGCAAGACAGGGTCCCCCATAAACACTGAAGCTTTCTTT. Translation: CASSKTGSPINTEAFF.

The chain recombines TRBV27 with TRBJ2-7; possible D gene TRBD1, 6 bases. The CDR3 has 14 residues. Trimming took 8 bases from V and 5 from J, leaving 19 bases between them. CDR1 and CDR2 (germline): MNHEY, SMNVEV (reference sequence). As DNA, the CDR3 is TGTGCCAGCGGGGTACAGGGCGGGCGGAACGAGCAGTACTTC. Its translation is CASGVQGGRNEQYF.

This clone has more than one count but fewer than ten. CDR3 in DNA: TGTGCCAGCATCCGGGACAGGGCCTCTGGCACAGATACGCAGTATTTT. Translation gives CASIRDRASGTDTQYF. The chain recombines TRBV2 with TRBJ2-3, with TRBD1 identical over 9 bases. The V gene end was trimmed by 7 bases and the J gene end by 1 base; junction bases not matched to a gene: 9. This CDR3 spans 16 amino acids. CDR1 and CDR2 (germline): SNHLY, FYNNEI.

The chain combines TRBV15 with TRBJ2-1, with D maybe TRBD2 (7 bases). Germline values: CDR1 LNHNV, CDR2 YYDKDF (reference sequence). This CDR3 is 16 amino acids long. V was clipped by 0 bases and J by 3 bases, with 12 bases between them. The CDR3 region has the DNA TGTGCCACCAGCAGAGACGGCGGGGGCCACTACAATGAGCAGTTCTTC. As protein: CATSRDGGGHYNEQFF.

This chain connects TRBV18 to TRBJ2-7; D is possibly TRBD2 (5 bases). CDR3 length: 15 amino acids. Trimming took 3 bases from V and 5 from J, leaving 17 bases between them. Germline CDR1 and CDR2: KGHSH and LQKENI. CDR3 loop: CASSPSGNPGNEQYF. CDR3 DNA: TGTGCCAGCTCACCCTCGGGGAACCCAGGCAACGAGCAGTACTTC.

This clone was detected a few times. Other nucleotide sequences in the sample specify the same CDR3. The chain links TRBV6-6 to TRBJ2-1; D is perhaps TRBD1 (5 bases). There are 11 residues in the CDR3. V was trimmed by 5 bases and J by 8 bases, leaving 7 bases between them. Germline assignment: CDR1 MNHNY and CDR2 SVGAGI (reference sequence). The CDR3 region has the DNA TGTGCCAGCAGTCCCAGGGATGAGCAGTTCTTC. The encoded protein is CASSPRDEQFF.

V is TRBV29-1 and J is TRBJ2-7; a possible D gene is TRBD2 (6 bases). The CDR3 contains 13 residues. The germline CDR1 and CDR2 sequences are SQVTM and ANQGSEA. Trimming stripped 4 bases from V and 3 bases from J, with 13 bases between. CDR3 protein: CSVAAGRSYEQYF. The CDR3 DNA reads as TGCAGCGTTGCCGCGGGACGGAGCTACGAGCAGTACTTC.

The rearrangement uses TRBV7-2 and TRBJ2-5; 9 bases are shared with TRBD1. CDR3 size: 15 residues. Germline loops: CDR1 SGHTA, CDR2 FQGNSA. Trimming cost V 8 bases and J 0 bases; bases outside gene matches: 7. CDR3 sequence reads: CASARDREYQETQYF. For the CDR3, the DNA is TGTGCCAGCGCCAGGGACAGGGAGTACCAAGAGACCCAGTACTTC.

The rearrangement uses TRBV5-1 and TRBJ2-1; 7 bases align to TRBD2. V shed 4 bases, J shed 0 bases, and the junction held 4 bases outside the gene matches. Germline V gives CDR1 SGHRS, CDR2 YFSETQ. The CDR3 consists of 15 residues. The CDR3 region has the DNA TGCGCCAGCAGCAGCGGGACTCCCTCCTACAATGAGCAGTTCTTC. Protein sequence: CASSSGTPSYNEQFF.

The table lists this clone with a few counts. The rearrangement links TRBV4-3 to TRBJ2-7; D not certain. Germline V gene lookup returns CDR1 LGHNA and CDR2 YSLEER. V was shortened by 1 base and J by 2 bases, with 15 bases between the two germline ends. The CDR3 extends over 16 amino acids. CDR3 in DNA: TGCGCCAGCAGCCAAGTTTCGTCGAGATTGCCCTACGAGCAGTACTTC. Protein sequence: CASSQVSSRLPYEQYF.

The chain joins TRBV19 to TRBJ1-1; possibly TRBD1 for D (5 bases). V was trimmed by 7 bases and J by 1 base, leaving 13 bases between them. Germline loops: CDR1 LNHDA, CDR2 SQIVND (reference sequence). The CDR3 sequence is 14 residues long. CDR3 loop: CASTLGPANTEAFF. The CDR3 DNA sequence: TGTGCCAGTACTCTGGGGCCCGCGAACACTGAAGCTTTCTTT.

The chain couples TRBV28 to TRBJ1-4, with D perhaps matching TRBD1 (5 bases). CDR1 and CDR2 (germline): MDHEN, SYDVKM. This CDR3 is built from 12 residues. With 2 bases removed from V and 11 bases from J, the gap between germline ends came to 9 bases. The CDR3 region is CASSLGGRKLFF. The CDR3 DNA follows: TGTGCCAGCAGTTTAGGGGGGAGGAAACTGTTTTTT.

The chain carries TRBV5-1 and TRBJ1-1; no clear D gene. Germline V gene data show CDR1 as SGHRS and CDR2 as YFSETQ. The CDR3 is 14 amino acids. Trimming cost V 0 bases and J 1 base, with 7 bases left between them. CDR3 coding DNA: TGCGCCAGCAGCTTGGACAGTTCGAACACTGAAGCTTTCTTT. It codes for CASSLDSSNTEAFF.

Regarding this clone: The junction shows a germline mismatch at one end, possibly a read error. V gene TRBV18 combines with J gene TRBJ2-7; maybe TRBD2 (6 bases). The germline V gene encodes CDR1 KGHSH and CDR2 LQKENI. The CDR3 loop spans 13 amino acids. The CDR3 bases are TGTGCCAGCTCACCGGATCAGCGGGCGTCTGTGAACTTC. Its protein is CASSPDQRASVNF.

The chain links TRBV12-5 to TRBJ2-7; 8 nucleotides line up with TRBD1. V shed 2 bases and J 1 base; nucleotides not matched to a gene: 13. This CDR3 has 18 amino acids. Germline V gene lookup returns CDR1 LGHNT and CDR2 FRNRAP. The chain's CDR3 is CASGLTSLSGQVSYEQYF. Written as DNA, the CDR3 is TGTGCTAGTGGTTTGACCTCCCTATCGGGACAGGTATCCTACGAGCAGTACTTC.

The chain links TRBV5-4 to TRBJ1-1; the match to TRBD1 covers 7 bases. V dropped 1 base and J dropped 6; count of bases not matched to a gene: 3. The length of the CDR3 is 13 residues. CDR1 is SGHNT and CDR2 is YYREEE in the germline V gene (reference sequence). CDR3 amino acids: CASSLRGRPEAFF. CDR3 in DNA: TGTGCCAGCAGCTTGAGGGGGCGACCTGAAGCTTTCTTT.

The V gene is TRBV27, the J gene TRBJ1-2; no definite D call. Germline loops: CDR1 MNHEY, CDR2 SMNVEV (reference sequence). V was cut by 2 bases and J by 5 bases, with 9 bases left in between. The CDR3 is 13 amino acids. The CDR3 sequence: CASSLGSAYGYTF. CDR3 in DNA: TGTGCCAGCAGTTTAGGCAGTGCATATGGCTACACCTTC.

The CDR3 protein is CASSARDREVQYF. DNA for the CDR3: TGTGCCAGCAGCGCCCGGGACAGAGAGGTTCAGTACTTC. The chain employs TRBV11-2 and TRBJ2-4, with 7 bases lining up with TRBD1. The germline V gene has CDR1 SGHAT and CDR2 FQNNGV. V shed 5 bases and J 11 bases; nucleotides not matched to a gene: 9. The CDR3 has 13 amino acids.

V gene TRBV5-1 combines with J gene TRBJ2-1, with 8 bases lining up with TRBD2. The V gene end was trimmed by 0 bases and the J gene end by 4 bases; junction bases not matched to a gene: 3. The germline V gene encodes CDR1 SGHRS and CDR2 YFSETQ. This CDR3 is 15 amino acids long. The DNA of the CDR3 is TGCGCCAGCAGCTTGGCAGGCGGGGGGTACAATGAGCAGTTCTTC. It translates to CASSLAGGGYNEQFF.

On this clone itself: Likely a read error: the CDR3 ends without its conserved phenylalanine or tryptophan. CDR3 protein: CASSSTGGSGYTL. The CDR3 DNA is TGCGCCAGCTCGTCGACAGGGGGAAGTGGCTACACCCTC. J is TRBJ1-2 and V is TRBV5-1; TRBD1 agrees at 9 bases. CDR3 length: 13 residues. Germline V CDR1 and CDR2: SGHRS, YFSETQ. J was trimmed by 7 bases and V by 7 bases; bases with no gene match: 8.

This clone turned up a few times. The chain combines TRBV7-9 with TRBJ2-1, with TRBD1 matching over 11 bases. Trimming took 5 bases from V and 15 from J; bases not matched to a gene: 9. The CDR3 has 13 residues. Germline V gene data show CDR1 as SEHNR and CDR2 as FQNEAQ (reference sequence). CDR3 residues: CASSEPDRGRWFF. In DNA form, the CDR3 reads TGTGCCAGCAGCGAGCCGGACAGGGGGCGGTGGTTCTTC.

This clone was observed a few times. The chain couples TRBV29-1 to TRBJ2-5; D uncertain. Germline lookup yields CDR1 SQVTM and CDR2 ANQGSEA. The V end lost 4 bases, the J end lost 7 bases, and 7 bases lay between the germline ends. The CDR3 sequence is 10 residues long. CDR3 nucleotide sequence: TGCAGCGTTGTCGAGAGGACCCAGTACTTC. Protein product: CSVVERTQYF. Full variable domain (rest looked up from reference TRBV29-1 and TRBJ2-5): SAVISQKPSRDICQRGTSLTIQCQVDSQVTMMFWYRQQPGQSLTLIATANQGSEATYESGFVIDKFPISRPNLTFSTLTVSNMSPEDSSIYLCSVVERTQYFGPGTRLLVL.

The chain employs TRBV2 and TRBJ1-5, with D possibly matching TRBD1 (5 bases). CDR1 SNHLY and CDR2 FYNNEI come from the germline V gene. The CDR3 is 14 residues long. Deletions cut 3 bases from V and 7 bases from J, with 13 bases between. This CDR3 reads CASSERERGQPQHF. CDR3 in DNA: TGTGCCAGCAGTGAGCGGGAGCGGGGGCAGCCCCAGCATTTT.

The J gene is TRBJ1-2, the V gene TRBV5-1, with 9 bases aligning to TRBD1. There are 15 residues in the CDR3. CDR1 SGHRS and CDR2 YFSETQ come from the germline V gene. The J segment lost 4 bases and the V segment lost 0 bases, leaving 4 bases of the junction unmatched. The CDR3 reads CASSLGQGDVYGYTF. CDR3 sequence (DNA): TGCGCCAGCAGCTTGGGACAGGGGGACGTCTATGGCTACACCTTC.

The V gene is TRBV5-8, the J gene TRBJ2-5, with 10 bases identical to TRBD1. Germline lookup yields CDR1 SGHTS and CDR2 YDEGEE. The CDR3 extends over 15 amino acids. The V gene end was trimmed by 3 bases and the J gene end by 2 bases; junction bases not matched to a gene: 4. The CDR3 region is CASSWEDRGQETQYF. CDR3 sequence (DNA): TGTGCCAGCAGCTGGGAGGACAGGGGGCAAGAGACCCAGTACTTC.

The chain couples TRBV2 to TRBJ2-4; possibly TRBD2 for D (6 bases). V lost 5 bases and J lost 5, with 16 bases in between. CDR1 is SNHLY and CDR2 is FYNNEI in the germline V gene. CDR3 length: 15 amino acids. DNA for the CDR3: TGTGCCAGCAGTTTCTCGGGACTGTTACAAAACATTCAGTACTTC. Translating gives CASSFSGLLQNIQYF.

The rearrangement joins TRBV5-6 to TRBJ1-4, with D perhaps matching TRBD1 (6 bases). The CDR3 spans 16 residues. Trimming pared 0 bases from V and 5 bases from J, leaving 14 bases between. Looked up from germline, CDR1 is SGHDT and CDR2 is YYEEEE. The CDR3 here is CASSLAGRGGNEKLFF. CDR3 coding DNA: TGTGCCAGCAGCTTGGCCGGCAGGGGCGGAAATGAAAAACTGTTTTTT.